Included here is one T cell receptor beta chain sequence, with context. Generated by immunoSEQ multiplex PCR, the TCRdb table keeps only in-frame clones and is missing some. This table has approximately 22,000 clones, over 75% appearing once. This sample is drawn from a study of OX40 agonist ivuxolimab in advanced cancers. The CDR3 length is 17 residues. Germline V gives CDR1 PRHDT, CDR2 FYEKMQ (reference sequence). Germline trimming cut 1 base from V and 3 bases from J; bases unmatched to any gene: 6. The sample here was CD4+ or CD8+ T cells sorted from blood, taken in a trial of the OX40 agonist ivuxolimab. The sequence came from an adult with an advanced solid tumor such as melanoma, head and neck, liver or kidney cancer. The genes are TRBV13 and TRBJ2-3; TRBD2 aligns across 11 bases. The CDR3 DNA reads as TGTGCCAGCAGCTTAGAGACTAGCGGGATTACTACAGATACGCAGTATTTT. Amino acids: CASSLETSGITTDTQYF.